This TCR beta chain was captured by sequencing in a study of early T cells in non-severe SARS-CoV-2 infection. Study overall: It was bulk RNA from unsorted whole blood that was sequenced, and the chains were unpaired.

Findings and limits, study-wide: Private and CD4 specificities were missed by VDJdb matching, which favored anti-spike CD8 responses.

This clonotype was found a few times. Its target is unknown. The trim removed 7 bases at V and 2 bases at J, leaving 6 bases unmatched. The CDR3 is 16 amino acids. Germline V gene data show CDR1 as SGHTA and CDR2 as FQGNSA. TCRdb re-called the 5' RACE reads through MiXCR, storing one row per CDR3 protein. This sample has 25,000 to 35,000 distinct CDR3 sequences, with less than 6.5% found just once. J is TRBJ2-6 and V is TRBV7-2, with 9 bases matching TRBD1. This TCR derives from an adult who was a healthcare worker with PCR-confirmed SARS-CoV-2 infection or an uninfected control (not recorded which). This specimen consisted of whole blood, obtained at baseline. The DNA of the CDR3 is TGTGCCAGCAACCCTACAGGGGGCCCTGGGGCCAACGTCCTGACTTTC. This sequence encodes CASNPTGGPGANVLTF.